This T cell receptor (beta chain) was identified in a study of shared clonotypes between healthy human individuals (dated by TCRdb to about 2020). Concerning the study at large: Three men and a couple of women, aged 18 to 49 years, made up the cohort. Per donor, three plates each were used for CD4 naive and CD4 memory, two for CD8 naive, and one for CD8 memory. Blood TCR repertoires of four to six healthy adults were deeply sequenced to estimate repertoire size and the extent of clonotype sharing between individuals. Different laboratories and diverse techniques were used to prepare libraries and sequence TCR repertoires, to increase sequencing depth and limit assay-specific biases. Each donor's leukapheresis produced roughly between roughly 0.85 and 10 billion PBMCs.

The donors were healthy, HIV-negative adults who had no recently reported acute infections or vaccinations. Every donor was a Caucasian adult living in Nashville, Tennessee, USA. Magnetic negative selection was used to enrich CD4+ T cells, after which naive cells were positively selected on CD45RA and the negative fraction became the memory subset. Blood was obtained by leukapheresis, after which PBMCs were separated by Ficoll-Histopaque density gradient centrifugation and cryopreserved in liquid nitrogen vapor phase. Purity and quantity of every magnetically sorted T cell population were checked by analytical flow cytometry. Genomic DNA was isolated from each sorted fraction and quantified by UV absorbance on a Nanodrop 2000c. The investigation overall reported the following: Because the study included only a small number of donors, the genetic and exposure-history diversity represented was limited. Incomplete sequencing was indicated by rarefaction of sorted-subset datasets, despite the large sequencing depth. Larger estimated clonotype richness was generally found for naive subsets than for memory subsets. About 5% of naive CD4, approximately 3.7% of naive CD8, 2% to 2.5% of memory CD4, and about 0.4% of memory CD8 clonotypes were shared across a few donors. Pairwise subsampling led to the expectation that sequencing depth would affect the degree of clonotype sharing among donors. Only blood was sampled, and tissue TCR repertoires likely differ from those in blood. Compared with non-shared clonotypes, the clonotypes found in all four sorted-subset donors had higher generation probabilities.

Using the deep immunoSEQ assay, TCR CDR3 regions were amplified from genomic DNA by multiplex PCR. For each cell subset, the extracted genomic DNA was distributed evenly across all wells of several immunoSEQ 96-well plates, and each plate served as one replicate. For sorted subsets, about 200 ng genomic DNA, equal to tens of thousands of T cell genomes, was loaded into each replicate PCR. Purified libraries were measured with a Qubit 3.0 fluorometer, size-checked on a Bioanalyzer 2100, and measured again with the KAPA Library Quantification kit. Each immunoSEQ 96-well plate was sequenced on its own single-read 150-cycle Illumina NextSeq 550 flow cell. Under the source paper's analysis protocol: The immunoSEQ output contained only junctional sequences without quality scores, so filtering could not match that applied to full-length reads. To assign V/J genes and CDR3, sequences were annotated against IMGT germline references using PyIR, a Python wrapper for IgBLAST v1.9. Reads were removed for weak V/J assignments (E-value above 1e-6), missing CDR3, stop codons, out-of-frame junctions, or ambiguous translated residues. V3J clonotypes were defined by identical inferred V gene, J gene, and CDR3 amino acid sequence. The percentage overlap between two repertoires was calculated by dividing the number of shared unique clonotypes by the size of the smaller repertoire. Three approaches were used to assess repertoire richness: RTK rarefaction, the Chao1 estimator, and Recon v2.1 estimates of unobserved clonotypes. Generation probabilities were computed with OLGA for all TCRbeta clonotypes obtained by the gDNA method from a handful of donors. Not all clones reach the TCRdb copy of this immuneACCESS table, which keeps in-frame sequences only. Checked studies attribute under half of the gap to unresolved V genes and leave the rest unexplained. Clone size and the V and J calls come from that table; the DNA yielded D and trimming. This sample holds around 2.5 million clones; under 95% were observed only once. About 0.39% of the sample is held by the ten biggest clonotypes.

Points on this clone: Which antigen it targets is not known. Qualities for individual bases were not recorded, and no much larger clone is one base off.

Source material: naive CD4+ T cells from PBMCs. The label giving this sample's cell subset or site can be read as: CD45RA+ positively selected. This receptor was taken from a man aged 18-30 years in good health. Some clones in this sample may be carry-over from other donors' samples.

The CDR3 protein: CASRTDKNYGYTF. The sequenced DNA: TGTGCCAGCAGGACGGACAAGAACTATGGCTACACCTTC. This sequence uses TRBV28 and TRBJ1-2; the D gene is possibly TRBD1, with 5 bases matching. The CDR3 spans 13 residues, from the cysteine through the phenylalanine. This entry keeps only the CDR3 DNA: 39 bases, framed from base 1. Between the V and J ends, shortened by 6 bases and 2 bases respectively, the junction contains 10 bases. Via the germline V gene, CDR1 is MDHEN and CDR2 SYDVKM.